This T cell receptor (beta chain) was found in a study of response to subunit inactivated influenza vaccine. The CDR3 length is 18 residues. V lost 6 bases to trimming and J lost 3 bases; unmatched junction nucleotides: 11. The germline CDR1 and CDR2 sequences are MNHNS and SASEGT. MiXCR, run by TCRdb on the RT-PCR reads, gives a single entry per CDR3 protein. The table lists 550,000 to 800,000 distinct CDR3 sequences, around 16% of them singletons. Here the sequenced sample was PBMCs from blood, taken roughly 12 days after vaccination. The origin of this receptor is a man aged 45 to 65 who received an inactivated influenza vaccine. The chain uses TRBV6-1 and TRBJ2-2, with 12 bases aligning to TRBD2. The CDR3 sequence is CASSQARTSGKDTGELFF. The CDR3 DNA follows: TGTGCCAGCAGCCAGGCGCGGACTAGCGGGAAGGACACCGGGGAGCTGTTTTTT.